Listed below are T cell receptor beta chains from one sample, sequenced in a study of blood T cell repertoires in COVID-19. Produced via immunoSEQ multiplex PCR; TCRdb's table is partial and in-frame only. Of around 290,000 clones in the sample, around 89% were seen once. The specimen was PBMCs or T cells enriched from blood (not recorded which). The receptors originated from a woman aged 60-70 years in a cohort exposed to, infected with or recovered from COVID-19 (not recorded which). Both conserved end residues are part of each CDR3. Not every row has a clone size; where given, it reads once, few, many or a size class.

TRBV19,NA,TRBJ2-4,CASSRTGGMGNIQYF
TRBV7-8,NA,TRBJ2-1,CASSLEEGNEQFF
TRBV3-1/TRBV3-2,NA,TRBJ2-7,CASSKTGGGYEQYF
TRBV10-2,NA,TRBJ2-1,CASIPGLASGANEQFF
TRBV10-2,once,TRBJ2-7,CASSPGGRVYEQYF
TRBV5-1,NA,TRBJ2-3,CASSLTLAGTDTQYF
TRBV5-1,NA,TRBJ2-7,CASSLKTSGAGYEQYF
TRBV10-3,NA,TRBJ2-5,CAISEPGSTETQYF
TRBV11-3,NA,TRBJ2-3,CASSSGQGGTQYF
TRBV6-5,NA,TRBJ2-7,CASRDRVSEQYF
TRBV11-1,NA,TRBJ2-3,CASSPTGWVDTQYF
TRBV30,NA,TRBJ2-2,CAWGQSGLTGELFF
TRBV10-2,NA,TRBJ2-7,CASSESPGNSYEQYF
TRBV7-6,once,TRBJ2-7,CASSPYTLRTVYEQYF
TRBV28,NA,TRBJ2-7,CASSPGWISYEQYF
TRBV6-2/TRBV6-3,NA,TRBJ2-3,CASSYSRGAGGLDTQYF
TRBV9,NA,TRBJ2-1,CASSLAIARYNEQFF
TRBV24-1,NA,TRBJ2-7,CATSDPTGGSYEQYF
TRBV7-2,NA,TRBJ2-1,CASRDRGSYNEQFF
TRBV15,NA,TRBJ2-7,CATSGSMNEQYF
TRBV2,NA,TRBJ2-2,CASRRQGYLFF
TRBV11-3,NA,TRBJ1-1,CASSFKRTGTTEAFF
TRBV15,NA,TRBJ1-2,CATSRATGYIGYGYTF
TRBV5-6,NA,TRBJ2-4,CASSVRTSRSKNIQYF
TRBV7-2,NA,TRBJ2-7,CASSPTTGASSREQYF
TRBV28,NA,TRBJ2-7,CASSITYEQYF
TRBV7-2,once,TRBJ1-5,CASSLRQGGNQPQHF
TRBV11-2,NA,TRBJ1-4,CASSSRVNEKLFF
TRBV28,NA,TRBJ2-3,CASGWGGTSTDTQYF
TRBV19,NA,TRBJ2-2,CASSPFTSGTSGSLVTGELFF
TRBV24-1,NA,TRBJ2-5,CATSDRTAYQETQYF
TRBV6-5,NA,TRBJ1-5,CASSPSTGDDQPQHF
TRBV7-9,NA,TRBJ2-1,CASSLESGNEQFF
TRBV3-1/TRBV3-2,NA,TRBJ2-5,CASSPPRSDSRETQYF
TRBV18,NA,TRBJ1-2,CASSIYRGGYGYTF
TRBV6-5,NA,TRBJ2-5,CASSWQVETQYF
TRBV6-5,NA,TRBJ2-7,CASSRTGRAYEQYF
TRBV4-1,NA,TRBJ2-1,CASSQDSGAYNEQFF
TRBV29-1,NA,TRBJ2-3,CSVDRGRTDTQYF
TRBV21-1,NA,TRBJ1-1,CASSKPVGDRELPEAFF
TRBV15,NA,TRBJ1-5,CATSRAPGQVASNQPQHF
TRBV28,NA,TRBJ1-5,CASSLLAENQPQHF
TRBV2,once,TRBJ1-4,CASTMTGVGEKLFF
TRBV1,NA,TRBJ2-3,CTSSHKRPGFTDTQYF
TRBV5-1,NA,TRBJ1-5,CASSPGQANQPQHF
TRBV12-2,NA,TRBJ1-3,CASRFRVWTAPNTIYF
TRBV7-3,NA,TRBJ2-6,CASSLFGGRSAGANVLTF
TRBV6-6,NA,TRBJ2-3,CASTPSTDTQYF
TRBV7-3,NA,TRBJ2-3,CASSELGGRTDTQYF
TRBV27,NA,TRBJ2-1,CASSSSNEQFF